A single sample gave rise to the 21 T cell receptor beta chains below, sequenced in a study of long-term antiretroviral therapy in people with HIV. Researchers report immunoSEQ v3.0 was run at survey level. Produced via immunoSEQ multiplex PCR; TCRdb's table is partial and in-frame only. This table holds approximately 20,000 clones, 70% to 85% found once. The sample here was unsorted PBMCs, taken 0.5 years after starting antiretroviral therapy. The source of these receptors is a young man with HIV.

The gene calls are TRBV7-9 and TRBJ2-2, with no clear D. CDR1 is SEHNR, CDR2 FQNEAQ, per germline (reference sequence). The CDR3 consists of 15 residues. The V end was cut by 2 bases, the J end by 0 bases, with 7 bases between. DNA of the CDR3: TGTGCCAGCAGCTTAAAAACAGCGAACACCGGGGAGCTGTTTTTT. Protein sequence: CASSLKTANTGELFF.

This clone has more than one count but fewer than ten. The chain couples TRBV19 to TRBJ1-1; no clear D. Germline V gives CDR1 LNHDA, CDR2 SQIVND (reference sequence). CDR3 length: 13 amino acids. Trimming took off 1 base at V and 7 bases at J, with 10 bases between the two ends. The CDR3 DNA follows: TGTGCCAGTAGTATAGGACCCCGGGGTGAAGCTTTCTTT. Its protein is CASSIGPRGEAFF.

This chain uses TRBV19 with TRBJ2-3; possible D gene TRBD2, 5 bases. V was clipped by 3 bases and J by 1 base, with 14 bases between them. The CDR3 is 16 amino acids. Germline V gene lookup returns CDR1 LNHDA and CDR2 SQIVND (reference sequence). In DNA form, the CDR3 reads TGTGCCAGTAGTATTTTGAGGGTCGATGGCACAGATACGCAGTATTTT. It codes for CASSILRVDGTDTQYF.

This clone was seen once. This chain connects TRBV5-4 to TRBJ2-7; 9 bases match TRBD2. V lost 4 bases to trimming and J lost 3 bases; unmatched junction nucleotides: 11. This CDR3 has 16 amino acids. From germline, CDR1 is SGHNT and CDR2 YYREEE (reference sequence). This CDR3 is CASSQGRGGGFYEQYF. The CDR3 DNA sequence: TGTGCCAGCAGCCAGGGCCGCGGGGGGGGTTTCTACGAGCAGTACTTC. Full variable domain (outside the CDR3, taken from reference TRBV5-4 and TRBJ2-7): ETGVTQSPTHLIKTRGQQVTLRCSSQSGHNTVSWYQQALGQGPQFIFQYYREEENGRGNFPPRFSGLQFPNYSSELNVNALELDDSALYLCASSQGRGGGFYEQYFGPGTRLTVT.

V gene TRBV5-1 combines with J gene TRBJ2-7; 7 bases fit TRBD2. V shed 4 bases and J 3 bases; nucleotides not matched to a gene: 4. Germline V lookup: CDR1 SGHRS, CDR2 YFSETQ. This CDR3 has 13 amino acids. The CDR3 reads CASSRGEGYEQYF. CDR3 DNA sequence: TGCGCCAGCAGCCGAGGGGAGGGCTACGAGCAGTACTTC. The full variable domain, with the rest looked up from reference TRBV5-1 and TRBJ2-7, is KAGVTQTPRYLIKTRGQQVTLSCSPISGHRSVSWYQQTPGQGLQFLFEYFSETQRNKGNFPGRFSGRQFSNSRSEMNVSTLELGDSALYLCASSRGEGYEQYFGPGTRLTVT.

This sequence joins TRBV4-2 and TRBJ1-1; D is perhaps TRBD1 (5 bases). This CDR3 spans 17 amino acids. The germline V gene encodes CDR1 LGHNA and CDR2 YNFKEQ. The V gene lost 2 bases and the J gene lost 1 base, with 17 bases spanning the gap. CDR3 sequence: CASSQREGSVKNTEAFF. The CDR3 DNA reads TGTGCCAGCAGCCAAAGGGAGGGGAGTGTCAAGAACACTGAAGCTTTCTTT.

The chain combines TRBV7-9 with TRBJ2-1; D possibly corresponds to TRBD2 (6 bases). The V end lost 0 bases, the J end lost 7 bases, and 16 bases lay between the germline ends. This CDR3 is built from 16 residues. The V gene's germline CDR1 is SEHNR and CDR2 FQNEAQ (reference sequence). In DNA, the CDR3 is TGTGCCAGCAGCTTAGCCCCCGGGGGAATCAAGAATGAGCAGTTCTTC. Its translation is CASSLAPGGIKNEQFF.

This clone was counted a single time. The rearrangement links TRBV2 to TRBJ1-1; 7 nucleotides line up with TRBD1. This CDR3 contains 17 residues. Losses at the gene ends were 7 bases for V and 0 bases for J; bases not matched to a gene: 14. Germline loops: CDR1 SNHLY, CDR2 FYNNEI. CDR3 sequence (DNA): TGTGCCAGCACTAGCCCCGGGACAGCCAACATGAACACTGAAGCTTTCTTT. It translates to CASTSPGTANMNTEAFF.

The rearrangement joins TRBV28 to TRBJ1-5; TRBD1 might be the D (5 bases). Germline CDR1 reads MDHEN; CDR2 reads SYDVKM. The CDR3 is 13 amino acids. Trimming took 8 bases from V and 3 from J, leaving 11 bases between them. CDR3 in DNA: TGTGCCAGCCGGCCAGGGCTCAATCAGCCCCAGCATTTT. Translated: CASRPGLNQPQHF. The full variable domain, its missing parts supplied by reference TRBV28 and TRBJ1-5, is DVKVTQSSRYLVKRTGEKVFLECVQDMDHENMFWYRQDPGLGLRLIYFSYDVKMKEKGDIPEGYSVSREKKERFSLILESASTNQTSMYLCASRPGLNQPQHFGDGTRLSIL.

This clone was seen a handful of times. The chain has TRBV4-1 and TRBJ2-3, with TRBD1 matching 9 bases. CDR1 is MGHRA and CDR2 is YSYEKL in the germline V gene. J was trimmed by 2 bases and V by 3 bases; bases with no gene match: 12. CDR3 size: 18 residues. The CDR3 sequence is CASSHLTNRGPDTDTQYF. CDR3 sequence (DNA): TGCGCCAGCAGCCATCTTACGAACAGGGGGCCGGACACAGATACGCAGTATTTT.

The rearrangement uses TRBV9 and TRBJ1-2, with 9 bases identical to TRBD1. Germline lookup yields CDR1 SGDLS and CDR2 YYNGEE. V trimming: 7 bases; J trimming: 5 bases; junction bases outside the gene matches: 6. The CDR3 loop spans 13 amino acids. The CDR3 DNA reads TGTGCCAGCGGCTCCGGGACAGGGTATGGCTACACCTTC. It translates to CASGSGTGYGYTF.

This rearrangement joins TRBV30 to TRBJ1-1; unclear D gene. From germline, CDR1 is GTSNPN and CDR2 SVGIG (reference sequence). The CDR3 has 11 residues. The V end lost 4 bases, the J end lost 7 bases, and 10 bases lay between the germline ends. For the CDR3, the DNA is TGTGCCTGGAAGGTCACCTATGAAGCTTTCTTT. As protein: CAWKVTYEAFF.

V is TRBV28 and J is TRBJ1-5; the match to TRBD1 covers 8 bases. The CDR3 is 17 residues long. J gave up 4 bases and V 5 bases, and 13 bases lay outside the gene matches. CDR1 MDHEN and CDR2 SYDVKM come from the germline V gene. CDR3 in DNA: TGTGCCAGCAGTCTAACGGGACAGGTAGGACTAAATCAGCCCCAGCATTTT. This translates into CASSLTGQVGLNQPQHF.

The CDR3 loop is CASSQEGQEDTEAFF. CDR3 coding DNA: TGTGCCAGCAGCCAAGAGGGACAGGAGGACACTGAAGCTTTCTTT. The chain uses TRBV4-2 and TRBJ1-1; 8 positions agree with TRBD1. Germline V lookup: CDR1 LGHNA, CDR2 YNFKEQ. V dropped 0 bases and J dropped 3; count of bases not matched to a gene: 3. The CDR3 loop spans 15 amino acids.

A few counts support this clone. The chain joins TRBV19 to TRBJ1-5; possible D gene TRBD1, 5 bases. Trimming removed 4 bases from V and 3 bases from J, with 10 bases in between. The CDR3 has 14 residues. CDR1 is LNHDA, CDR2 SQIVND, per germline (reference sequence). The CDR3 DNA is TGTGCCAGTAGTACCGACAGTTCCAATCAGCCCCAGCATTTT. It codes for CASSTDSSNQPQHF.

The genes are TRBV9 and TRBJ1-6, with D unclear. V lost 2 bases and J lost 0, with 9 bases in between. The CDR3 is made up of 16 amino acids. Germline CDR1 is SGDLS and CDR2 is YYNGEE. CDR3 in amino acids: CASSVGPSSYNSPLHF. As DNA, the CDR3 is TGTGCCAGCAGCGTCGGACCGAGCTCCTATAATTCACCCCTCCACTTT.

The chain recombines TRBV5-4 with TRBJ2-1, with 13 bases lining up with TRBD2. Germline-derived CDR1 and CDR2 are SGHNT and YYREEE (reference sequence). Germline trimming cut 4 bases from V and 1 base from J; bases unmatched to any gene: 5. The CDR3 is 17 amino acids. The CDR3 DNA reads as TGTGCCAGCAGCCAAACTAGCGGGGGGGCTTCCTACAATGAGCAGTTCTTC. This translates into CASSQTSGGASYNEQFF.

The chain has TRBV6-1 and TRBJ1-4; no clear D gene. The CDR3 spans 14 residues. V was shortened by 3 bases and J by 7 bases, with 12 bases between the two germline ends. Germline V gene lookup returns CDR1 MNHNS and CDR2 SASEGT. The CDR3 protein is CASSDVGESEKLFF. In nucleotides, the CDR3 is TGTGCCAGCAGTGATGTGGGCGAGAGTGAAAAACTGTTTTTT.

The chain carries TRBV9 and TRBJ2-2; TRBD2 matches at 12 bases. After removal of 3 bases from V and 6 bases from J, the junction contained 6 bases not matched to a gene. CDR1 is SGDLS and CDR2 is YYNGEE in the germline V gene. This CDR3 is built from 16 residues. This CDR3 reads CASSATSGRMPGELFF. In nucleotides, the CDR3 is TGTGCCAGCAGCGCGACTAGCGGGAGAATGCCCGGGGAGCTGTTTTTT.

This rearrangement joins TRBV10-3 to TRBJ1-4; D might be TRBD1 (5 bases). CDR3 length: 13 amino acids. Germline V gives CDR1 ENHRY, CDR2 SYGVKD. V lost 7 bases and J 3 bases, leaving 9 bases between the germline ends. The chain's CDR3 is CAIKGQANEKLFF. The CDR3 bases are TGTGCCATCAAGGGGCAGGCTAATGAAAAACTGTTTTTT.

The rearrangement joins TRBV5-8 to TRBJ2-7; 8 nucleotides agree with TRBD2. Germline trimming cut 4 bases from V and 3 bases from J; bases unmatched to any gene: 15. The germline V gene encodes CDR1 SGHTS and CDR2 YDEGEE. CDR3 length equals 17 residues. CDR3 loop: CASSPLTFTSGNYEQYF. The CDR3 DNA is TGTGCCAGCAGCCCCCTTACCTTTACTAGCGGAAACTACGAGCAGTACTTC.